A single sample is the source of the 4 T cell receptor beta chains below, sequenced in a study of T cells in Graves' hyperthyroidism and ophthalmopathy. Amplification of TCR beta CDR3 regions used RNA as the template. The HTBI primer set was used in a first-round RT-PCR of the TCR CDR3. TCRdb reprocessed the multiplex PCR reads via MiXCR and lists one record per CDR3 protein. The sample includes approximately 330,000 distinct CDR3 sequences, roughly an eighth of them seen just once. Material for sequencing was blood. These receptors originate from a woman aged 40 to 49 with Graves' ophthalmopathy.

This clonotype was found a few times. This rearrangement joins TRBV6-1 to TRBJ1-6; D ambiguous. The germline V gene has CDR1 MNHNS and CDR2 SASEGT. The CDR3 sequence is 14 residues long. V was clipped by 3 bases and J by 14 bases, with 17 bases between them. The CDR3: CASSEATDLDSLHF. The CDR3 region has the DNA TGTGCCAGCAGTGAGGCCACAGACCTTGACTCCCTCCACTTT.

The table lists this clonotype with many counts. The rearrangement uses TRBV2 and TRBJ2-2, with a possible D match to TRBD1 (5 bases). V was shortened by 8 bases and J by 1 base, with 14 bases between the two germline ends. The CDR3 has 15 amino acids. CDR1 and CDR2 (germline): SNHLY, FYNNEI. Here the CDR3 DNA reads TGTGCCAGCGGATTTCAGGGTCGGAACACCGGGGAGCTGTTTTTT. Its protein is CASGFQGRNTGELFF.

This clonotype was recorded many times. The V gene is TRBV2, the J gene TRBJ1-5; D unresolved. The V gene lost 5 bases and the J gene lost 0 bases, with 8 bases spanning the gap. The CDR3 contains 14 residues. Germline lookup yields CDR1 SNHLY and CDR2 FYNNEI. In DNA form, the CDR3 reads TGTGCCAGCAGTCCTGGATATAGCAATCAGCCCCAGCATTTT. Protein: CASSPGYSNQPQHF.

This clonotype was counted many times. This chain uses TRBV3-1 with TRBJ2-4; perhaps TRBD2 as D (5 bases). Germline CDR1 LGHDT, CDR2 YNNKEL (reference sequence). Trimming pared 1 base from V and 0 bases from J, leaving 13 bases between. The CDR3 runs to 17 residues. CDR3 coding DNA: TGTGCCAGCAGCCAAGTTTGGCTCGGGGTAGCCAAAAACATTCAGTACTTC. Protein product: CASSQVWLGVAKNIQYF. Full variable domain (missing parts from reference TRBV3-1 and TRBJ2-4): DTAVSQTPKYLVTQMGNDKSIKCEQNLGHDTMYWYKQDSKKFLKIMFSYNNKELIINETVPNRFSPKSPDKAHLNLHINSLELGDSAVYFCASSQVWLGVAKNIQYFGAGTRLSVL.